A selection of T cell receptor beta chains follows, all from one sample in a study of T-cell memory formation after mild COVID-19. MiXCR, run by TCRdb on the 5' RACE reads, gives a single entry per CDR3 protein. The sample consists of a few hundred thousand distinct CDR3 sequences, 20% to 25% of them appearing once. What was sequenced was PBMCs or a T cell subset sorted from them (not recorded which). These receptor sequences come from a young man who had mild COVID-19 (a few samples of this study predate the infection). Cell type and time point are not known. The CDR3 runs from the conserved cysteine through the conserved F or W. The order of the fields is J gene, V gene, CDR3 length, clone size, D gene, CDR3 protein, CDR3 DNA. A D gene is named only where the DNA matches it firmly. Clone size is not always given. Where it is, it says once, few, many or a class for expanded clones.

TRBJ1-1,TRBV5-1,15,few,TRBD1,CASRLQGDSNTEAFF,TGCGCCAGCAGGCTACAGGGGGATTCGAACACTGAAGCTTTCTTT
TRBJ2-3,TRBV10-3,14,-,TRBD2,CAISEAGLAGTQYF,TGTGCCATCAGTGAGGCGGGACTAGCCGGTACGCAGTATTTT
TRBJ2-3,TRBV24-1,17,-,-,CATSDTRRQLATDTQYF,TGTGCCACCAGTGACACACGGCGGCAGTTAGCCACAGATACGCAGTATTTT
TRBJ2-3,TRBV5-1,14,many,TRBD1,CASSWDSFTDTQYF,TGCGCCAGCAGCTGGGACAGCTTCACAGATACGCAGTATTTT
TRBJ2-2,TRBV9,16,-,TRBD1,CASSSGQGRGTGELFF,TGTGCCAGCAGCTCCGGACAGGGGAGAGGCACCGGGGAGCTGTTTTTT
TRBJ2-2,TRBV6-1,14,many,TRBD2,CASSLAGGLGELFF,TGTGCCAGCAGCTTAGCGGGGGGGCTCGGGGAGCTGTTTTTT
TRBJ2-7,TRBV6-5,20,-,TRBD2,CASSYSRGRGGNHNLYEQYF,TGTGCCAGCAGTTACTCAAGGGGACGGGGGGGTAACCATAACCTGTACGAGCAGTACTTC
TRBJ1-4,TRBV12-3/TRBV12-4,14,few,TRBD1,CASSSGTGDEKLFF,TGTGCCAGCAGTTCCGGGACAGGGGATGAAAAACTGTTTTTT
TRBJ1-1,TRBV7-8,14,-,-,CASSIWGQNTEAFF,TGTGCCAGCAGCATTTGGGGGCAGAACACTGAAGCTTTCTTT
TRBJ2-1,TRBV29-1,12,-,-,CSVETDPNEQFF,TGCAGCGTTGAAACCGACCCCAATGAGCAGTTCTTC
TRBJ1-5,TRBV21-1,16,-,-,CASSRRQVSGNQPQHF,TGTGCCAGCAGCAGGCGACAGGTTTCTGGCAATCAGCCCCAGCATTTT
TRBJ2-3,TRBV7-6,15,-,TRBD1,CASSLTGGEEDTQYF,TGTGCCAGCAGCTTAACAGGGGGCGAAGAAGATACGCAGTATTTT
TRBJ2-2,TRBV20-1,15,-,-,CSARSGTLNTGELFF,TGCAGTGCTAGATCCGGGACTTTGAACACCGGGGAGCTGTTTTTT
TRBJ1-6,TRBV7-9,16,few,-,CASRPPGSGVSSPLHF,TGTGCCAGCAGACCACCGGGCTCCGGGGTTAGTTCACCCCTCCACTTT
TRBJ1-1,TRBV7-9,13,-,-,CASLSGGGTEAFF,TGTGCCAGCCTCTCCGGGGGTGGCACTGAAGCTTTCTTT
TRBJ2-2,TRBV7-9,15,-,-,CASSFQGGSTGELFF,TGTGCCAGCAGCTTTCAGGGTGGGAGCACCGGGGAGCTGTTTTTT
TRBJ1-6,TRBV4-1,15,few,-,CASSQWNSYNSPLHF,TGCGCCAGCAGCCAATGGAACAGCTATAATTCACCCCTCCACTTT
TRBJ2-1,TRBV6-5,12,-,-,CASRSSSGEQFF,TGTGCCAGCAGATCCAGTAGTGGTGAGCAGTTCTTC
TRBJ2-5,TRBV9,14,-,-,CASSVAGGKETQYF,TGTGCCAGCAGCGTAGCTGGGGGGAAAGAGACCCAGTACTTC
TRBJ2-1,TRBV4-3,17,-,-,CASSQDCGAGKDNEQFF,TGCGCCAGCAGCCAAGATTGTGGGGCAGGGAAGGACAATGAGCAGTTCTTC
TRBJ1-1,TRBV7-9,13,-,-,CASSQVAAAEAFF,TGTGCCAGCAGCCAGGTGGCAGCCGCGGAAGCTTTCTTT
TRBJ2-4,TRBV6-6,14,-,-,CASSRSGAKNIQYF,TGTGCCAGCAGTCGGTCCGGAGCCAAAAACATTCAGTACTTC
TRBJ2-2,TRBV7-9,15,-,-,CASSLARGYTGELFF,TGTGCCAGCAGCTTAGCGCGGGGTTACACCGGGGAGCTGTTTTTT
TRBJ2-5,TRBV7-3,15,-,-,CASSLMGAHSETQYF,TGTGCCAGCAGCTTAATGGGGGCTCACTCGGAGACCCAGTACTTC
TRBJ2-1,TRBV29-1,14,few,-,CSVAGRAYYNEQFF,TGCAGCGTTGCCGGTAGGGCGTATTACAATGAGCAGTTCTTC